Detailed here is one TCR beta chain. Its specific antigen is unknown. Base qualities are not at hand, and no much larger clone is one base apart. This sample stems from a study of PD-L1 blockade in urothelial cancer (dated by TCRdb to between 2016 and 2019). Background on the whole study: Every patient began therapy at some point between 2013 and 2015 and was given atezolizumab 1,200 mg intravenously every 3 weeks. About 85% of the roughly 29 patients were identified as males with urothelial cancer of bladder origin, and a prior smoking history was reported by 18 of 29 patients. Patients had an ECOG performance status of 0 or 1 and had received between 0 and 3 prior chemotherapy regimens. Blood samples were analyzed at two time points: 3 weeks after treatment start (second dose) and 6 weeks after treatment start. Blood samples gave a median of 141,255 T cells and tens of thousands of unique TCRs, with a median clonality of 0.080. The study was an exploratory multi-omic analysis of somatic, immune and clinical correlates of response to PD-L1 blockade with atezolizumab in urothelial cancer. Pretreatment tumor samples, along with matched peripheral blood serially collected before and after atezolizumab treatment, were subjected to TCR sequencing. Progression-free survival longer than 6 months counted as durable clinical benefit, and TCR features were additionally tested against both progression-free and overall survival. In the same patients, whole exome sequencing and RNA sequencing of pretreatment tumors were performed in addition to TCR sequencing. Under ten patients reached durable clinical benefit, while 20 patients did not. Pretreatment blood TCR-seq was available for around 29 patients, at least one posttreatment blood collection was obtained for 25 or so patients, and tumor TCR-seq was available for 25 or so patients. General conclusions and limits of the study: A pretreatment peripheral blood TCR clonality below the median was linked to improved progression-free and overall survival. Patients with durable benefit showed greater expansion of tumor-associated TCR clones in peripheral blood 3 weeks after starting treatment (n = 22, p = 0.022). Small sample size (n of about 30) and many exploratory analyses mean the results are intended to be hypothesis-generating.

To estimate absolute template abundance from read counts, synthetic TCR analog templates were spiked into each PCR. TCRbeta CDR3 regions were amplified from genomic DNA with bias-controlled V and J gene primers using the immunoSEQ assay. Sequencing of rearranged TCRbeta segments was performed at approximately 20X coverage. The study's own analysis went as follows. Clustering was used to correct sequencing errors, and CDR3s were annotated against IMGT so that V, D and J genes could be assigned. Out-of-frame and stop-codon sequences were excluded, and only productive TCRbeta rearrangements were used in downstream analyses. Clonality was computed as one minus Shannon entropy normalized by the log of the number of unique productive sequences. Fisher's exact test with Benjamini-Hochberg correction, at a threshold of adjusted p below 0.01, was used to find clones that differed between time points or between blood and tumor. This is the immuneACCESS table as TCRdb keeps it, with only in-frame sequences that have V and J called. A part of the clones is gone; compared with another copy, unresolved V genes explain less than half, and the rest is unexplained. V and J calls and clone size are those listed in that table; D and trimming were worked out from the DNA. This sample gives around 100,000 clones in total; roughly 88% of them show up just once. The ten largest clones represent 2% to 3% of the sample.

A cohort of some 29 patients with locally advanced or metastatic urothelial carcinoma, treated at Memorial Sloan Kettering on a trial protocol, was included. Peripheral blood mononuclear cells were collected pretreatment and during treatment, with between 1 and 8 total time points obtained per patient. The Qiagen DNeasy Blood extraction kit was used to purify genomic DNA from total PBMCs and from tumor samples. PBMCs were collected pretreatment and during treatment, and were isolated and stored as previously described. The TCR sequence derives from a man aged 45-65 years with urothelial cancer. The specimen was PBMCs, collected around atezolizumab (anti-PD-L1) treatment.

This receptor has the CDR3 CASSRDRQLGYTF. The DNA sequence is TGTGCCAGTAGTCGGGACAGGCAACTTGGCTACACCTTC. This receptor chain uses TRBV19 and TRBJ1-2, and TRBD1 matches 8 of the central bases. The CDR3, cysteine through phenylalanine, is 13 amino acids long. Only the CDR3 DNA is retained, 39 bases long and in frame from the first base. CDR1 and CDR2, per the germline V gene (reference sequence), are LNHDA and SQIVND. Trimming leaves V shorter by 5 bases and J shorter by 7 bases, with the junction holding 6 bases beyond the gene matches. The full variable domain, completed from the reference TRBV19 and TRBJ1-2 proteins outside the CDR3, reads DGGITQSPKYLFRKEGQNVTLSCEQNLNHDAMYWYRQDPGQGLRLIYYSQIVNDFQKGDIAEGYSVSREKKESFPLTVTSAQKNPTAFYLCASSRDRQLGYTFGSGTRLTVV.